The following is a T cell receptor (beta chain) sequence with its context. Its cognate antigen has yet to be identified. No much larger clone is present one base from it, and per-base qualities are unavailable. The source of the sample is a study of blood T cell repertoires in COVID-19 (dated by TCRdb to 2020 to 2022). About the full investigation: Samples from collaborators originated in the United States, Italy and Spain and spanned both the acute and convalescent phases of COVID-19. A de-identified subject ID, COVID-19 status, age in years and sex were almost always included in the sample metadata. Samples came from the ongoing ImmuneRACE study (first 160 participants) plus 1,254 subjects from 6 global collaborators. The repertoires were released in a freely available public database intended as a resource for research on the immune response to SARS-CoV-2. The material from the prospective study consisted of cDNA or gDNA derived from T cells, B-cell-depleted T cells, or PBMCs. The dataset comprised deeply sampled blood TCRbeta repertoires from subjects exposed to, actively infected with, or recovered from COVID-19. Where available, HLA class I and class II types were obtained from metadata supplied by the sample provider rather than from assay-based typing. What the study reported, not specific to this receptor: How much clinical and demographic metadata was included differed by source and by participant, and the metadata was provided uncurated.

The collaborating institutions used their own protocols to collect whole blood in K2EDTA tubes. For TCRbeta analysis, collaborators shipped samples in one of three forms: frozen whole blood, isolated PBMCs, or DNA extracted from either of those sample types. Unmatched junction bases come to 6, with V trimmed by 2 bases and J by 0 bases. From a lookup of the germline V gene, CDR1 and CDR2 are SGHDN and FVKESK. From the cysteine up to the phenylalanine, the CDR3 has a length of 17 residues. Here the CDR3 DNA is all that survives: 51 bases in frame from base 1. TCRbeta CDR3 regions were amplified from genomic DNA by means of the immunoSEQ Assay, a bias-controlled multiplex PCR. The published analysis was carried out like this. The number of nucleated cells in each sample was estimated by amplification of reference gene primers within the assay. To quantify the absolute abundance of each unique TCRbeta CDR3 rearrangement, sequence reads were collapsed and filtered. Productive Simpson clonality was computed per sample as the square root of Simpson's diversity index over productive rearrangements. Imported from immuneACCESS, the table was reduced by TCRdb to in-frame sequences with V and J called. These copies leave out some clones; in studies compared against another copy, an unresolved V gene accounts for under half, and the cause of the remainder is not known. Clone size and V and J calls were adopted from that table, with D and trimming inferred from the DNA. This sample holds over 70,000 clones; about 80% were observed only once. In total, the top ten clones hold 15% to 20% of the sample.

The sequencing sample was made of peripheral blood. The sequence derives from a woman older than 75 with acute or convalescent COVID-19. The chain uses TRBV14 and TRBJ2-7; 11 junctional bases match TRBD2. The nucleotides are TGTGCCAGCAGCCAACCTCTAGCGGGGGGATTCTCCTACGAGCAGTACTTC. Its translation is CASSQPLAGGFSYEQYF. Reference TRBV14 and TRBJ2-7 proteins supply the regions before and after the CDR3; the full variable domain is: EAGVTQFPSHSVIEKGQTVTLRCDPISGHDNLYWYRRVMGKEIKFLLHFVKESKQDESGMPNNRFLAERTGGTYSTLKVQPAELEDSGVYFCASSQPLAGGFSYEQYFGPGTRLTVT.